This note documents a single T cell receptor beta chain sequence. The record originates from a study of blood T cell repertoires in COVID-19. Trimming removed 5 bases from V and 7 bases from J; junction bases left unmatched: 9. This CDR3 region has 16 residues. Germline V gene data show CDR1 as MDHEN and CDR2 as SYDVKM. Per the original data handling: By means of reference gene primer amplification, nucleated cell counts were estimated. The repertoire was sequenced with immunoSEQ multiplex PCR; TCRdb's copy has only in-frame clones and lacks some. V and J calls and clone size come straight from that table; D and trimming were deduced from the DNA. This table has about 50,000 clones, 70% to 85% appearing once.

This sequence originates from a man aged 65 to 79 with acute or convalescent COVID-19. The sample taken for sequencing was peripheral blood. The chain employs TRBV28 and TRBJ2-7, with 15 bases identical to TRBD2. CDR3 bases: TGTGCCAGCAGTCCGGGACTAGCGGGGGGCCCACGGGAGCAGTACTTC. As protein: CASSPGLAGGPREQYF.